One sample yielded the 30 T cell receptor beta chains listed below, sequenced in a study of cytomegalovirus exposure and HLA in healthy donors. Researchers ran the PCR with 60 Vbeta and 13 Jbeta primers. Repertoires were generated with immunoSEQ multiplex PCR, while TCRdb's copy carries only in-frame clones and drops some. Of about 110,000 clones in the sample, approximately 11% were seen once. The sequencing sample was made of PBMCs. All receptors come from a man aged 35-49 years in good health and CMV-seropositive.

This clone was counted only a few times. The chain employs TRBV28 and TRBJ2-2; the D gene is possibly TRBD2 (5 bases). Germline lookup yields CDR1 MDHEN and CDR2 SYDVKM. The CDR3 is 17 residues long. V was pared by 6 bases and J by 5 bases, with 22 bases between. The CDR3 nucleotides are TGTGCCAGCAGCCCCTCCTCCGACCCCGAGGGAACCGGGGAGCTGTTTTTT. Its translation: CASSPSSDPEGTGELFF.

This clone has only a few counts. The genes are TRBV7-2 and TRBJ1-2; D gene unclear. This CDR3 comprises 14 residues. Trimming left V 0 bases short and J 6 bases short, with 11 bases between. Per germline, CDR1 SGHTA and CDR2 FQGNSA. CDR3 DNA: TGTGCCAGCAGCTTAGCGCTTGCGGGGAATGGCTACACCTTC. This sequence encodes CASSLALAGNGYTF.

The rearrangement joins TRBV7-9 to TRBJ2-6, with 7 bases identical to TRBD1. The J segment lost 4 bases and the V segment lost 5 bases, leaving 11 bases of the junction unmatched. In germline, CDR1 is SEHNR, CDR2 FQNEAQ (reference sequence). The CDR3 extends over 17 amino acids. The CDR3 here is CASSPRQGLAGANVLTF. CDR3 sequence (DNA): TGTGCCAGCAGCCCTCGACAGGGCCTAGCAGGGGCCAACGTCCTGACTTTC.

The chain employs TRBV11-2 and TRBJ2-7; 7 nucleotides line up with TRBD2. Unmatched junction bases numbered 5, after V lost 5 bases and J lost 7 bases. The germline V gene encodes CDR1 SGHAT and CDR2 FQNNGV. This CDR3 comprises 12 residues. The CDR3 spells CASSVGTTEQYF. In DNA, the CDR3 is TGTGCCAGCAGCGTCGGGACTACGGAGCAGTACTTC.

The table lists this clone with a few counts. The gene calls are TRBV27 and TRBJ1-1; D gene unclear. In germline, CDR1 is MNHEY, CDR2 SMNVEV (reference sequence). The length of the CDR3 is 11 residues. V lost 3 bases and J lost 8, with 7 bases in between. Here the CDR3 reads CASSFGAEAFF. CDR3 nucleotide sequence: TGTGCCAGCAGTTTCGGAGCGGAAGCTTTCTTT.

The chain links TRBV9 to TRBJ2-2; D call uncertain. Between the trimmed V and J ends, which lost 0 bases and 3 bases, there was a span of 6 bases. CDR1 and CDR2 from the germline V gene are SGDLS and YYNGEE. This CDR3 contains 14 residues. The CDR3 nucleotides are TGTGCCAGCAGCGTAGTTCAGGACACCGGGGAGCTGTTTTTT. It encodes CASSVVQDTGELFF.

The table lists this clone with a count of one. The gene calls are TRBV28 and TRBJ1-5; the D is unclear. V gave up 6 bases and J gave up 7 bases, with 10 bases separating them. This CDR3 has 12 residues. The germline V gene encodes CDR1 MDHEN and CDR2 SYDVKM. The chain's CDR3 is CASRSAAQPQHF. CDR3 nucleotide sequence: TGTGCCAGCAGGTCAGCGGCGCAGCCCCAGCATTTT.

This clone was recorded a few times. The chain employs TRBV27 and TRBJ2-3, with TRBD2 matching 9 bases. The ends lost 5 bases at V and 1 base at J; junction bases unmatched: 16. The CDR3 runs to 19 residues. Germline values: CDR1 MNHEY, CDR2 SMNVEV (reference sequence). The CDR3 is CASSPYGLAPAGGTDTQYF. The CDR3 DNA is TGTGCCAGCAGTCCCTACGGACTAGCGCCGGCGGGTGGCACAGATACGCAGTATTTT.

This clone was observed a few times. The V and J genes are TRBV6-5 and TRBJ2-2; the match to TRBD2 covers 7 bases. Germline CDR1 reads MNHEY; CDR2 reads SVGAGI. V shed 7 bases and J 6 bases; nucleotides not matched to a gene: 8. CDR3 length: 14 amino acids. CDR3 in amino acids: CASNQGGSAGELFF. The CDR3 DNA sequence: TGTGCCAGCAACCAGGGAGGGAGTGCCGGGGAGCTGTTTTTT.

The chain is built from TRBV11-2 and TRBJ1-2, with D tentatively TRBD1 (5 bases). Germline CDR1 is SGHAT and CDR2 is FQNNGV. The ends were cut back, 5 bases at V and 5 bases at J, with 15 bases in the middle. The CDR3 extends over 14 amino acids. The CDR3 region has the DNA TGTGCCAGCAGCCCCCAGGGATTAGGGTATGGCTACACCTTC. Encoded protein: CASSPQGLGYGYTF.

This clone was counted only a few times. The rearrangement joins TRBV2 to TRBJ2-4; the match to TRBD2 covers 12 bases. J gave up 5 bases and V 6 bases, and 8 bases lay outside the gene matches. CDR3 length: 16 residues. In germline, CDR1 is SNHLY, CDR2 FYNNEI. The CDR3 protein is CASSVLAGGVQNIQYF. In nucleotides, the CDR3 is TGTGCCAGCAGCGTCCTAGCGGGAGGGGTCCAAAACATTCAGTACTTC.

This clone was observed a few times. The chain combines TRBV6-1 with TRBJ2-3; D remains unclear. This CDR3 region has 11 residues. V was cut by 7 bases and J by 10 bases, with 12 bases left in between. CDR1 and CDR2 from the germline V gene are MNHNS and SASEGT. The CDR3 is CASNPVPSQYF. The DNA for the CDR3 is TGTGCCAGCAATCCAGTCCCCTCGCAGTATTTT.

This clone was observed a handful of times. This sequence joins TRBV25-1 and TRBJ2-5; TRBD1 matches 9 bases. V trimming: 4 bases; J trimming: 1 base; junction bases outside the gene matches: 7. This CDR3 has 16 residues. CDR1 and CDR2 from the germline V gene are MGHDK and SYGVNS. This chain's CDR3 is CASSAGQGFLQETQYF. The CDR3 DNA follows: TGTGCCAGCAGTGCGGGACAGGGTTTTCTCCAAGAGACCCAGTACTTC.

In DNA form, the CDR3 reads TGTGCCAGCAGCTTGGCCGGCTCTGGAAACACCATATATTTT. It specifies CASSLAGSGNTIYF. V and J are TRBV5-8 and TRBJ1-3; no reliable D call. The V and J ends lost 0 bases and 0 bases respectively, with 4 bases between them. The CDR3 extends over 14 amino acids. Germline V gene lookup returns CDR1 SGHTS and CDR2 YDEGEE.

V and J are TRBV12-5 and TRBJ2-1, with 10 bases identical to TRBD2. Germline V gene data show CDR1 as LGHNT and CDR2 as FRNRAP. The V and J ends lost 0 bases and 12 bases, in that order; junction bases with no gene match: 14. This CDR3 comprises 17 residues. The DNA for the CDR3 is TGTGCTAGTGGTTTGGTAGGGCTCGTAGCGGGGGGTTCGGGGCAGTTCTTC. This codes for CASGLVGLVAGGSGQFF.

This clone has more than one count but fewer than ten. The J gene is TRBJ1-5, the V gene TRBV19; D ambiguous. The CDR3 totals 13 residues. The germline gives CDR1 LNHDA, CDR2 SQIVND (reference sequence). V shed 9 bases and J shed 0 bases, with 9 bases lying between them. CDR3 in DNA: TGTGCCAGCCAAGAGTTTAGCAATCAGCCCCAGCATTTT. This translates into CASQEFSNQPQHF. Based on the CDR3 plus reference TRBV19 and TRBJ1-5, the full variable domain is DGGITQSPKYLFRKEGQNVTLSCEQNLNHDAMYWYRQDPGQGLRLIYYSQIVNDFQKGDIAEGYSVSREKKESFPLTVTSAQKNPTAFYLCASQEFSNQPQHFGDGTRLSIL.

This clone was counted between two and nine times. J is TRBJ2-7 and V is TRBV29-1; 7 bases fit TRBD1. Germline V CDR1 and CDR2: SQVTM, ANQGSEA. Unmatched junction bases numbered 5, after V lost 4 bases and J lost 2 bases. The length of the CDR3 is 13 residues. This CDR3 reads CSVGETGPYEQYF. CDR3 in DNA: TGCAGCGTTGGTGAGACAGGGCCCTACGAGCAGTACTTC.

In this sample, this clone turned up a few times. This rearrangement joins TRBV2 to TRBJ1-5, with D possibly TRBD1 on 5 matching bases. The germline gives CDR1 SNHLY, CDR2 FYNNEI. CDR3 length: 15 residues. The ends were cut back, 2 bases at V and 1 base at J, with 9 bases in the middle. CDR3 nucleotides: TGTGCCAGCAGTGAACAGGGTCTAAGCAATCAGCCCCAGCATTTT. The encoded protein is CASSEQGLSNQPQHF.

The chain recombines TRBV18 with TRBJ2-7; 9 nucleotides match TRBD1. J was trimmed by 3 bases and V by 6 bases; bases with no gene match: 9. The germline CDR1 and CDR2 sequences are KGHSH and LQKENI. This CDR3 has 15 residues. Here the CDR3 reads CASSSTGGLGYEQYF. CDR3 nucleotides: TGTGCCAGCTCCTCCACAGGGGGCCTCGGCTACGAGCAGTACTTC.

CDR3 in amino acids: CASSQAGGRGTGELFF. Here the CDR3 DNA reads TGCGCCAGCAGCCAAGCAGGGGGCCGTGGCACCGGGGAGCTGTTTTTT. The rearrangement links TRBV4-1 to TRBJ2-2; 8 nucleotides line up with TRBD1. V lost 1 base to trimming and J lost 4 bases; unmatched junction nucleotides: 5. This CDR3 is 16 amino acids long. CDR1 is MGHRA and CDR2 is YSYEKL in the germline V gene.

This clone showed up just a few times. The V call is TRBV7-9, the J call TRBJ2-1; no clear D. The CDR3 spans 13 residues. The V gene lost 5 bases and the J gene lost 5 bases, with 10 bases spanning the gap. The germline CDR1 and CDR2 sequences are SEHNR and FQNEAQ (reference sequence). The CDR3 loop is CASSLGVDNEQFF. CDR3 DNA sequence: TGTGCCAGCAGCCTAGGAGTCGACAATGAGCAGTTCTTC. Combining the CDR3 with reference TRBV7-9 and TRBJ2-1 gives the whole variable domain DTGVSQNPRHKITKRGQNVTFRCDPISEHNRLYWYRQTLGQGPEFLTYFQNEAQLEKSRLLSDRFSAERPKGSFSTLEIQRTEQGDSAMYLCASSLGVDNEQFFGPGTRLTVL.

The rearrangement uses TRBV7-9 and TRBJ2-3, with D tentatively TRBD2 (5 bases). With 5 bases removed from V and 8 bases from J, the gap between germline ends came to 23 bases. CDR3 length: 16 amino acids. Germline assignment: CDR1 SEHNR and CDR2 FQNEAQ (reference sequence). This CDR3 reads CASSTTVLAGLGTQYF. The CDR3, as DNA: TGTGCCAGCAGCACGACCGTTCTAGCCGGTCTAGGTACGCAGTATTTT.

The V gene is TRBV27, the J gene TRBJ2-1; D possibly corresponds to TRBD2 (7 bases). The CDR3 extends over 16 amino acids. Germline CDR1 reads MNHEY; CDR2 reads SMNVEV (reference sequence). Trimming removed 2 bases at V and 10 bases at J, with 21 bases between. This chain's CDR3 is CASSLGVGRGAQEQFF. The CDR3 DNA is TGTGCCAGCAGTTTAGGTGTAGGACGGGGGGCGCAGGAGCAGTTCTTC.

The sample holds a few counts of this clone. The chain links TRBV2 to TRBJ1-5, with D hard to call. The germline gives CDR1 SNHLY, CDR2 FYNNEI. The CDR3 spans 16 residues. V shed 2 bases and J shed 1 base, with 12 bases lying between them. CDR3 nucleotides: TGTGCCAGCAGTGAACTCACCGCAGCGAGCAATCAGCCCCAGCATTTT. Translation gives CASSELTAASNQPQHF.

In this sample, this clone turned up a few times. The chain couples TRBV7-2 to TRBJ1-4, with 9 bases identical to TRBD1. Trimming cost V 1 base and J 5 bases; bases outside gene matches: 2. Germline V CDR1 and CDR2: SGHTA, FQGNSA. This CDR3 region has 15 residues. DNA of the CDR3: TGTGCCAGCAGCTTAGGAGGACAGGGGAATGAAAAACTGTTTTTT. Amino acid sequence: CASSLGGQGNEKLFF.

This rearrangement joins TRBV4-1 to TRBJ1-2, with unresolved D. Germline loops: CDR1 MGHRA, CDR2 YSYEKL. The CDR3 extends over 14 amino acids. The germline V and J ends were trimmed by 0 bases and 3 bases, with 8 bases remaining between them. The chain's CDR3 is CASSQEVRDYGYTF. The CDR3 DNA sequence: TGCGCCAGCAGCCAAGAAGTGAGAGACTATGGCTACACCTTC.

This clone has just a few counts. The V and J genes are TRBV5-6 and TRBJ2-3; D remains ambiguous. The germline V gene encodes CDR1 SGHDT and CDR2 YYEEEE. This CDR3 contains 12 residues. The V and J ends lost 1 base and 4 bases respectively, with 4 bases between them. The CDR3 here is CASSLRPDTQYF. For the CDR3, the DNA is TGTGCCAGCAGCTTGCGTCCAGATACGCAGTATTTT. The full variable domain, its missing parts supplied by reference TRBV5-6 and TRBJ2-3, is DAGVTQSPTHLIKTRGQQVTLRCSPKSGHDTVSWYQQALGQGPQFIFQYYEEEERQRGNFPDRFSGHQFPNYSSELNVNALLLGDSALYLCASSLRPDTQYFGPGTRLTVL.

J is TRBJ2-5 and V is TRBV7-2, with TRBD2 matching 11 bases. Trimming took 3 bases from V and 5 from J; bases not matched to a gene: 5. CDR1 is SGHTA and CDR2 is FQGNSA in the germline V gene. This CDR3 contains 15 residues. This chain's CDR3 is CASSFTSGSSETQYF. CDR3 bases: TGTGCCAGCAGCTTCACTAGCGGGAGTTCGGAGACCCAGTACTTC.

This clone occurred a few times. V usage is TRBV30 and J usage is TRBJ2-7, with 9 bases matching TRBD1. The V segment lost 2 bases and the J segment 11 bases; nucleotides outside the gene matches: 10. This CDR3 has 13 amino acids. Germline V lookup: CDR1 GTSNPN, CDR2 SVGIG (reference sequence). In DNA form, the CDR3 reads TGTGCCTGGAGTATACAGGGGGCAAGGGTGGAGTACTTC. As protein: CAWSIQGARVEYF. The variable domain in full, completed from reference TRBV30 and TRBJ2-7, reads SQTIHQWPATLVQPVGSPLSLECTVEGTSNPNLYWYRQAAGRGLQLLFYSVGIGQISSEVPQNLSASRPQDRQFILSSKKLLLSDSGFYLCAWSIQGARVEYFGPGTRLTVT.

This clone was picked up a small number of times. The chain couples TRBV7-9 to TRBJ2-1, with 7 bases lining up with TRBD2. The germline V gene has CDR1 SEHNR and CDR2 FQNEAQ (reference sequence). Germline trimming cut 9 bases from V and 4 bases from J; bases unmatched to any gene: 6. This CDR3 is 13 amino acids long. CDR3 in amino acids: CASSLAEYNEQFF. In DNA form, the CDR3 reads TGTGCCAGTTCGCTAGCGGAATACAATGAGCAGTTCTTC.